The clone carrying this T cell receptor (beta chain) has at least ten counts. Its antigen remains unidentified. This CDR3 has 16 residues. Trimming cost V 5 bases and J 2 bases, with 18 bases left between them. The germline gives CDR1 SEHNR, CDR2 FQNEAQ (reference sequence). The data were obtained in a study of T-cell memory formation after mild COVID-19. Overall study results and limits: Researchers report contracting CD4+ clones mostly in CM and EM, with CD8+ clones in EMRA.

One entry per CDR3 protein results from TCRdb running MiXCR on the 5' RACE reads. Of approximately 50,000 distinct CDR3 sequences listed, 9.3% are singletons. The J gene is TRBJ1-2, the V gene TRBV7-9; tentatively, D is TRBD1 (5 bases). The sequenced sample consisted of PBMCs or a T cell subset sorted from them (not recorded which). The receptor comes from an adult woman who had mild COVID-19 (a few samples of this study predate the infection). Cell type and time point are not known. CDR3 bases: TGTGCCAGCAGCGCTCTCCCCCTGACAGACAACTATGGCTACACCTTC. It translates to CASSALPLTDNYGYTF.